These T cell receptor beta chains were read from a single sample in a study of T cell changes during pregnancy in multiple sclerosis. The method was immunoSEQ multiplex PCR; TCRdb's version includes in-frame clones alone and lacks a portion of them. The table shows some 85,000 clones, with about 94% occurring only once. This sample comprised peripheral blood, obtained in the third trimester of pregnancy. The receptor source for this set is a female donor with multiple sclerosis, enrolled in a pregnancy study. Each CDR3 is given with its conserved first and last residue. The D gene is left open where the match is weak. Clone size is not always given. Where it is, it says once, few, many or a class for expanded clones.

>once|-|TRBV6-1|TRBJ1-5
CASSELSGYSNQPQHF
TGTGCCAGCAGTGAATTATCAGGGTATAGCAATCAGCCCCAGCATTTT
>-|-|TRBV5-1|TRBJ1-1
CASAIRENTEAFF
TGCGCCAGCGCCATACGGGAGAACACTGAAGCTTTCTTT
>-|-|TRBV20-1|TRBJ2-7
CSAKGDYEQYF
TGCAGTGCTAAGGGAGACTACGAGCAGTACTTC
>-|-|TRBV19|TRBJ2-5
CASSIMSGVETQYF
TGTGCCAGTAGTATAATGTCAGGGGTTGAGACCCAGTACTTC
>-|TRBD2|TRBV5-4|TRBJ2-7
CASSLVWREKPYEQYF
TGTGCCAGCAGCTTGGTATGGCGGGAGAAGCCCTACGAGCAGTACTTC
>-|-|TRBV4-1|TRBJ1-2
CASSQRSGDGYTF
TGCGCCAGCAGCCAACGGTCAGGCGATGGCTACACCTTC
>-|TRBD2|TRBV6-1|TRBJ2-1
CASGGLAIDNEQFF
TGTGCCAGCGGAGGACTAGCGATCGACAATGAGCAGTTCTTC
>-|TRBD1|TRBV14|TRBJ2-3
CASSQDVRGRLNTQYF
TGTGCCAGCAGCCAAGATGTCAGGGGGCGGCTGAATACGCAGTATTTT
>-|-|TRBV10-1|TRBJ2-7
CASSENALRVYEQYF
TGCGCCAGCAGTGAAAATGCCTTACGAGTCTACGAGCAGTACTTC
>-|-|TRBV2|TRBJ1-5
CASSEGVLNQPQHF
TGTGCCAGCAGTGAAGGAGTGTTGAATCAGCCCCAGCATTTT
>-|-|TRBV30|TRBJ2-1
CAWVRRGAPRDEQFF
TGTGCCTGGGTCCGCCGGGGGGCCCCCCGGGATGAGCAGTTCTTC
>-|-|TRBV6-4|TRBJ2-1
CASSDLGGSANEQFF
TGTGCCAGCAGTGACCTGGGCGGGTCCGCCAATGAGCAGTTCTTC
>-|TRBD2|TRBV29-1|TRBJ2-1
CSVVGGKAGGLNEQFF
TGCAGCGTTGTTGGGGGAAAAGCGGGAGGCTTAAATGAGCAGTTCTTC
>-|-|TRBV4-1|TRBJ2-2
CASSLVISTGELFF
TGCGCCAGCAGCCTAGTAATTAGTACCGGGGAGCTGTTTTTT
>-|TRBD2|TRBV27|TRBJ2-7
CASSLSASGDYEQYF
TGTGCCAGCAGTTTATCTGCTAGCGGAGATTACGAGCAGTACTTC
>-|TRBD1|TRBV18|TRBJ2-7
CASSPGTGSYEQYF
TGTGCCAGCTCACCCGGGACAGGGTCCTACGAGCAGTACTTC
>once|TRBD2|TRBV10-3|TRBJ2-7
CAIREGGLAGGAYEQYF
TGTGCCATCCGGGAAGGGGGACTAGCGGGAGGCGCCTACGAGCAGTACTTC
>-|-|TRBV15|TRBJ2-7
CATSRDISNEQYF
TGTGCCACCAGCAGAGATATTTCTAACGAGCAGTACTTC
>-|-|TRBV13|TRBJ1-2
CASSLGSGVVYGYTF
TGTGCCAGCAGCTTAGGGTCCGGGGTGGTCTATGGCTACACCTTC
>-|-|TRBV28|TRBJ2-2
CASSSTVNTGELFF
TGTGCCAGCAGTAGTACAGTGAACACCGGGGAGCTGTTTTTT
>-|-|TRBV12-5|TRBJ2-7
CASGLILQGPLSYEQYF
TGTGCTAGTGGTTTGATCCTACAGGGACCCCTCTCCTACGAGCAGTACTTC
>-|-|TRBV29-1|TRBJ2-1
CSPQTTGSNEQFF
TGCAGCCCACAGACTACGGGGAGCAATGAGCAGTTCTTC
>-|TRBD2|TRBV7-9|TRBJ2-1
CASIAGTYNEQFF
TGTGCCAGTATAGCGGGCACCTACAATGAGCAGTTCTTC
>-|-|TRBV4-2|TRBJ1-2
CASSQDATVNGYTF
TGTGCCAGCAGCCAAGATGCAACGGTGAATGGCTACACCTTC
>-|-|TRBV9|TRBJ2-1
CASSANDRGGNEQFF
TGTGCCAGCAGCGCCAATGACAGGGGAGGGAATGAGCAGTTCTTC
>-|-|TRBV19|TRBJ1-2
CASSIDRGSHGYTF
TGTGCCAGTAGTATAGACCGGGGAAGCCATGGCTACACCTTC
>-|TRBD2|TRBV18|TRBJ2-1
CASSLGTSGRASNEQFF
TGTGCCAGCTCACTCGGGACTAGCGGGAGGGCCAGTAATGAGCAGTTCTTC
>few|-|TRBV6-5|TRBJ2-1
CASSYTSRDEQFF
TGTGCCAGCAGTTATACTAGTCGGGATGAGCAGTTCTTC
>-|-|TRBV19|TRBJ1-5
CASYGLYSNQPQHF
TGTGCCAGTTATGGCCTTTATAGCAATCAGCCCCAGCATTTT
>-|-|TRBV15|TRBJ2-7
CATSRAQGYEQYF
TGTGCCACCAGCAGAGCTCAGGGGTACGAGCAGTACTTC
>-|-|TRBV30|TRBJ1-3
CAWSVDLTSGNTIYF
TGTGCCTGGAGTGTTGACTTAACGTCTGGAAACACCATATATTTT
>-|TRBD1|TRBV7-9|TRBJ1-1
CASSLRQGSGDTEAFF
TGTGCCAGCAGCTTACGACAGGGGTCTGGCGACACTGAAGCTTTCTTT
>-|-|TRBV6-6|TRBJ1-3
CASKGAPSGNTIYF
TGTGCCAGCAAGGGAGCACCCTCTGGAAACACCATATATTTT
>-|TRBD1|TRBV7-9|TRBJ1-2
CASRRTGVGYGYTF
TGTGCCAGCAGGAGAACAGGGGTCGGGTATGGCTACACCTTC
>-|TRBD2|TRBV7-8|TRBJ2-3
CASSFYGEGTDTQYF
TGTGCCAGCAGCTTTTACGGGGAGGGGACGGATACGCAGTATTTT
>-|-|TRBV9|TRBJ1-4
CASSASGPPEKLFF
TGTGCCAGCAGCGCCTCAGGGCCTCCAGAAAAACTGTTTTTT
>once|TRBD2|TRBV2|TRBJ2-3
CARGGADTQYF
TGTGCCAGGGGGGGGGCAGATACGCAGTATTTT
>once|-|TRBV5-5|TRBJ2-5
CASRGRQETQYF
TGTGCCAGCCGCGGTCGCCAAGAGACCCAGTACTTC
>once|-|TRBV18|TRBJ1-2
CASSRGEGYGYTF
TGTGCCAGCTCACGGGGGGAAGGATATGGCTACACCTTC
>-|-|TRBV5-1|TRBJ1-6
CASSNSGFDSPLHF
TGCGCCAGCAGCAATTCGGGTTTTGATTCACCCCTCCACTTT
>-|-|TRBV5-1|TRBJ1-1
CASSPTMGTEAFF
TGCGCCAGCAGCCCGACTATGGGCACTGAAGCTTTCTTT
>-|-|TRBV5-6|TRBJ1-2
CASSGDTDYGYTF
TGTGCCAGCAGCGGGGACACCGACTATGGCTACACCTTC
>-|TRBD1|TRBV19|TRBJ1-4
CASSTNRGESEKLFF
TGTGCCAGTAGTACTAACAGGGGAGAGAGTGAAAAACTGTTTTTT